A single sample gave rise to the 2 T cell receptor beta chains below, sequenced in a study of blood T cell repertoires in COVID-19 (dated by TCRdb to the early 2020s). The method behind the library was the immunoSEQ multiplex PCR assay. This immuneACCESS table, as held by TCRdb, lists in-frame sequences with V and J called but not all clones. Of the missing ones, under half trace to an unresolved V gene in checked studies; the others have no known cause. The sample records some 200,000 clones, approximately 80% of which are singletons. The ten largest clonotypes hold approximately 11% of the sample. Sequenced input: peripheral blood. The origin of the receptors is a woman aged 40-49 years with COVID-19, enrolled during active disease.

CDR3: CASSMDRQNSPLHF. The CDR3 nucleotides are TGTGCCAGCTCAATGGACAGACAGAATTCACCCCTCCACTTT. This chain links TRBV18 with TRBJ1-6, with D possibly being TRBD1 (6 bases). The germline V gene has CDR1 KGHSH and CDR2 LQKENI. Trimming took off 5 bases at V and 7 bases at J, with 12 bases between the two ends. The CDR3 extends over 14 amino acids.

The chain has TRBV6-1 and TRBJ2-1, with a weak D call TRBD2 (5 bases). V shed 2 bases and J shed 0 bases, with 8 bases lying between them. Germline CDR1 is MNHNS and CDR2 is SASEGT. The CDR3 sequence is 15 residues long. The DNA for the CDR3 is TGTGCCAGCAGTGAATGGGAGAACTCCTACAATGAGCAGTTCTTC. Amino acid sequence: CASSEWENSYNEQFF.